Sequencing of this TCR beta chain was carried out in a study of control samples from healthy donors and cancer patients. Trimming removed 1 base at V and 2 bases at J, with 10 bases between. The CDR3 length is 15 residues. CDR1 and CDR2 from the germline V gene are SGHVS and FQNEAQ. The data were produced by immunoSEQ multiplex PCR, yet TCRdb's version contains in-frame clones alone and is incomplete. The sample has 100,000 to 150,000 clones, roughly 84% seen once; the top ten hold 7% to 10%. The chain recombines TRBV7-8 with TRBJ2-3, with D perhaps TRBD2 (7 bases). Source material: blood. This sequence was found in a man aged 35 to 55 in good health. CDR3 in amino acids: CASSLGGGHTDTQYF. The CDR3 coding sequence is TGTGCCAGCAGCTTAGGGGGGGGGCACACAGATACGCAGTATTTT.